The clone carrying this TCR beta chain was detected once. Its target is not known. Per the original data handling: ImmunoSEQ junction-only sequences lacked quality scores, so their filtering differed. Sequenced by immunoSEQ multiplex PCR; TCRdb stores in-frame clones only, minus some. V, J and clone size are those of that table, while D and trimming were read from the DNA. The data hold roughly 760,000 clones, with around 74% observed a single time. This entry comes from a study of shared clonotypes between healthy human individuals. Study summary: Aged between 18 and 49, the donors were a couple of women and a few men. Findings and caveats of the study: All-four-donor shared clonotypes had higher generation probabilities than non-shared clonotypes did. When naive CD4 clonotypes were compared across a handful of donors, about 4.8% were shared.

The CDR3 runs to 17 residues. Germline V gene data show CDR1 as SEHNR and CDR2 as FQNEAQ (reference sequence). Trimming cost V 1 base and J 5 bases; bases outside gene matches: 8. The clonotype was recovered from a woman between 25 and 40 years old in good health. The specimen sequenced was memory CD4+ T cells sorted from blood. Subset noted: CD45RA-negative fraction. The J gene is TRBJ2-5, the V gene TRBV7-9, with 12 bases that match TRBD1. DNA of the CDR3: TGTGCCAGCAGCTTAGTTGGGACAGGGGGCCCGTATGAGACCCAGTACTTC. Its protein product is CASSLVGTGGPYETQYF.